This entry lists 25 T cell receptor beta chains sequenced from one sample in a study of blood T cell repertoires in COVID-19. Measured with immunoSEQ multiplex PCR; TCRdb has only the in-frame clones, and not every one. The data show 380,000 or so clones, around nine tenths seen once. Source material: PBMCs or T cells enriched from blood (not recorded which). The receptors were gathered from a woman aged 25 to 45 with acute COVID-19.

V and J are TRBV7-2 and TRBJ1-1; 8 nucleotides line up with TRBD1. Germline V gene data show CDR1 as SGHTA and CDR2 as FQGNSA. With 0 bases clipped from V and 8 bases from J, the junction kept 2 bases outside the gene matches. This CDR3 contains 13 residues. The CDR3 is CASSLATGAEAFF. CDR3 bases: TGTGCCAGCAGCTTAGCGACAGGGGCCGAAGCTTTCTTT.

The chain uses TRBV12-5 and TRBJ1-2; 9 positions match TRBD1. Germline V gene lookup returns CDR1 LGHNT and CDR2 FRNRAP. CDR3 length: 13 amino acids. The junction had 6 bases not matched to a gene; V was cut back by 6 bases and J by 7 bases. CDR3 loop: CASGGTGLGGYTF. CDR3 sequence (DNA): TGTGCTAGTGGAGGGACAGGGCTCGGTGGCTACACCTTC.

CDR3 loop: CASSGGDRVDTGELFF. The CDR3 DNA reads TGTGCCAGCAGCGGAGGGGACAGGGTGGACACCGGGGAGCTGTTTTTT. The V call is TRBV9, the J call TRBJ2-2; 9 bases line up with TRBD1. Trimming removed 3 bases from V and 3 bases from J; junction bases left unmatched: 6. Germline loops: CDR1 SGDLS, CDR2 YYNGEE. CDR3 length: 16 amino acids. The full variable domain, rest sourced from reference TRBV9 and TRBJ2-2, is DSGVTQTPKHLITATGQRVTLRCSPRSGDLSVYWYQQSLDQGLQFLIQYYNGEERAKGNILERFSAQQFPDLHSELNLSSLELGDSALYFCASSGGDRVDTGELFFGEGSRLTVL.

J is TRBJ1-2 and V is TRBV29-1, with D possibly matching TRBD1 (6 bases). This CDR3 has 14 residues. Looked up from germline, CDR1 is SQVTM and CDR2 is ANQGSEA. The ends were cut back, 2 bases at V and 6 bases at J, with 16 bases in the middle. CDR3: CSVEKQTGENGYTF. DNA of the CDR3: TGCAGCGTTGAAAAGCAGACAGGAGAAAATGGCTACACCTTC.

The chain carries TRBV12-5 and TRBJ1-2; D ambiguous. CDR1 is LGHNT and CDR2 is FRNRAP in the germline V gene. The CDR3 spans 15 residues. V was clipped by 4 bases and J by 2 bases, with 14 bases between them. The CDR3: CASGSWEGSNYGYTF. DNA for the CDR3: TGTGCTAGTGGTTCCTGGGAGGGATCAAACTATGGCTACACCTTC.

The chain couples TRBV10-3 to TRBJ1-2; no clear D. CDR3 length: 16 amino acids. Trimming removed 2 bases at V and 4 bases at J, with 17 bases between. Germline lookup yields CDR1 ENHRY and CDR2 SYGVKD. The CDR3 nucleotides read TGTGCCATCAGTGAGGGGATTCTAGCTAATTCCTATGGCTACACCTTC. Its translation: CAISEGILANSYGYTF.

The chain recombines TRBV6-5 with TRBJ2-2; D unclear. V was clipped by 2 bases and J by 10 bases, with 8 bases between them. In germline, CDR1 is MNHEY, CDR2 SVGAGI. This CDR3 is built from 12 residues. This CDR3 reads CASSYRAVELFF. CDR3 nucleotide sequence: TGTGCCAGCAGTTACCGCGCTGTGGAGCTGTTTTTT.

The rearrangement links TRBV19 to TRBJ1-5, with D possibly being TRBD1 (5 bases). V lost 1 base to trimming and J lost 7 bases, with 14 bases between them. The CDR3 sequence is 15 residues long. The germline V gene has CDR1 LNHDA and CDR2 SQIVND (reference sequence). The CDR3 here is CASSIARQGGQPQHF. CDR3 bases: TGTGCCAGTAGTATAGCGCGGCAGGGAGGCCAGCCCCAGCATTTT.

The gene calls are TRBV21-1 and TRBJ1-5; the listed D gene, TRBD1, was not tested against the DNA. TRBV21-1 represents a pseudogene. The CDR3 is 21 residues long. This CDR3 is CASSNTPGGQGGFSGNQPQHF. CDR3 in DNA: TGTGCCAGCAGCAATACCCCGGGGGGACAGGGCGGTTTCAGTGGCAATCAGCCCCAGCATTTT.

This rearrangement joins TRBV29-1 to TRBJ1-5; D is possibly TRBD1 (6 bases). The germline V and J ends were trimmed by 5 bases and 3 bases, with 17 bases remaining between them. Germline CDR1 is SQVTM and CDR2 is ANQGSEA. This CDR3 has 15 residues. The CDR3, as DNA: TGCAGCGTTATGGATGGTCAGGGGACCAATCAGCCCCAGCATTTT. Translation gives CSVMDGQGTNQPQHF.

The gene calls are TRBV27 and TRBJ1-5, with TRBD1 matching over 11 bases. Trimming removed 7 bases from V and 0 bases from J; junction bases left unmatched: 5. Germline-derived CDR1 and CDR2 are MNHEY and SMNVEV (reference sequence). The CDR3 totals 16 residues. In DNA form, the CDR3 reads TGTGCCAGCAAAGGACAGGGGGCTCTTAGCAATCAGCCCCAGCATTTT. Translating gives CASKGQGALSNQPQHF.

The V call is TRBV18, the J call TRBJ1-1; 7 nucleotides align to TRBD1. The J segment lost 5 bases and the V segment lost 2 bases, leaving 8 bases of the junction unmatched. Germline CDR1 and CDR2: KGHSH and LQKENI. CDR3 length: 15 amino acids. CDR3 sequence reads: CASSPTAGGRTEAFF. Here the CDR3 DNA reads TGTGCCAGCTCACCAACGGCAGGGGGTAGGACTGAAGCTTTCTTT. Full variable domain (missing parts from reference TRBV18 and TRBJ1-1): NAGVMQNPRHLVRRRGQEARLRCSPMKGHSHVYWYRQLPEEGLKFMVYLQKENIIDESGMPKERFSAEFPKEGPSILRIQQVVRGDSAAYFCASSPTAGGRTEAFFGQGTRLTVV.

The chain carries TRBV7-9 and TRBJ1-1; D unresolved. Deletions cut 3 bases from V and 3 bases from J, with 8 bases between. Germline CDR1 and CDR2: SEHNR and FQNEAQ (reference sequence). The CDR3 length is 13 residues. The CDR3 DNA reads as TGTGCCAGCAGCTTCCCGGGTTACACTGAAGCTTTCTTT. The encoded protein is CASSFPGYTEAFF.

The chain carries TRBV12-3 or TRBV12-4 and TRBJ1-1; weak D call: TRBD1 (5 bases). V lost 4 bases to trimming and J lost 8 bases, with 11 bases between them. The CDR3 has 12 amino acids. DNA of the CDR3: TGTGCCAGCAGTTGGACACCCACCGAAGCTTTCTTT. Protein sequence: CASSWTPTEAFF.

This clone showed up just once. This chain connects TRBV7-9 to TRBJ2-1; no definite D call. The CDR3 covers 13 residues. V dropped 2 bases and J dropped 6 bases, with 8 bases sitting between them. Germline CDR1 SEHNR, CDR2 FQNEAQ (reference sequence). CDR3 DNA: TGTGCCAGCAGCTTACCCCACAGCAATGAGCAGTTCTTC. As protein: CASSLPHSNEQFF.

The V and J genes are TRBV6-6 and TRBJ2-7; 9 positions agree with TRBD2. With V trimmed by 4 bases and J by 7 bases, 11 bases remained unmatched. CDR1 is MNHNY and CDR2 is SVGAGI in the germline V gene (reference sequence). The CDR3 totals 15 residues. The CDR3 DNA is TGTGCCAGCAGTTCCCCCGGTAGCGGGGGTTCTGAGCAGTACTTC. Its protein product is CASSSPGSGGSEQYF.

This clone was picked up a small number of times. The DNA of the CDR3 is TGTGCCAGTAGTACACTAAGGTTAATGAACACTGAAGCTTTCTTT. Protein: CASSTLRLMNTEAFF. The rearrangement joins TRBV19 to TRBJ1-1; D is undetermined. The germline CDR1 and CDR2 sequences are LNHDA and SQIVND (reference sequence). V shed 4 bases and J shed 0 bases, with 12 bases lying between them. The CDR3 totals 15 residues. Complete variable domain (other parts from reference TRBV19 and TRBJ1-1): DGGITQSPKYLFRKEGQNVTLSCEQNLNHDAMYWYRQDPGQGLRLIYYSQIVNDFQKGDIAEGYSVSREKKESFPLTVTSAQKNPTAFYLCASSTLRLMNTEAFFGQGTRLTVV.

The rearrangement links TRBV30 to TRBJ2-7, with 8 nucleotides matching TRBD1. Germline V CDR1 and CDR2: GTSNPN, SVGIG (reference sequence). V lost 6 bases and J lost 1; bases outside the gene matches: 8. The CDR3 runs to 14 residues. The CDR3 DNA follows: TGTGCCTGTAAACTTGGGACAGGATCCTACGAGCAGTACTTC. Protein sequence: CACKLGTGSYEQYF.

This chain links TRBV4-1 with TRBJ1-1; 7 bases are shared with TRBD1. The CDR3 covers 15 residues. The germline gives CDR1 MGHRA, CDR2 YSYEKL. The ends lost 2 bases at V and 2 bases at J; junction bases unmatched: 5. The CDR3 nucleotides read TGCGCCAGCAGCCAAACACAGGGGAGAAACACTGAAGCTTTCTTT. It specifies CASSQTQGRNTEAFF.

This clone was observed a few times. In the same sample, other DNA sequences code for this CDR3. The chain links TRBV29-1 to TRBJ1-4; 8 bases fit TRBD1. V dropped 5 bases and J dropped 2; count of bases not matched to a gene: 1. The CDR3 totals 13 residues. Germline CDR1 and CDR2: SQVTM and ANQGSEA. The CDR3 DNA is TGCAGCGTTCGGACAGGGACTAATGAAAAACTGTTTTTT. Residues: CSVRTGTNEKLFF.

The V gene is TRBV30, the J gene TRBJ2-1; 7 bases are shared with TRBD1. Germline trimming cut 1 base from V and 10 bases from J; bases unmatched to any gene: 10. This CDR3 spans 14 amino acids. CDR1 is GTSNPN and CDR2 is SVGIG in the germline V gene (reference sequence). The CDR3 coding sequence is TGTGCCTGGAGTGAACAGGGGTTTCCCCAGGAGCAGTTCTTC. It translates to CAWSEQGFPQEQFF.

The chain has TRBV30 and TRBJ1-5; possible D gene TRBD1, 5 bases. V shed 3 bases and J shed 2 bases, with 20 bases lying between them. Per germline, CDR1 GTSNPN and CDR2 SVGIG (reference sequence). This CDR3 has 17 amino acids. CDR3 in DNA: TGTGCCTGGAGCGACAGTAAAGGGATATCCGGCAATCAGCCCCAGCATTTT. Translation: CAWSDSKGISGNQPQHF.

The rearrangement uses TRBV5-1 and TRBJ2-7, with TRBD1 matching over 9 bases. The V segment lost 3 bases and the J segment 6 bases; nucleotides outside the gene matches: 7. CDR1 and CDR2 (germline): SGHRS, YFSETQ. CDR3 size: 14 residues. CDR3 protein: CASSSGTGPSEQYF. Written as DNA, the CDR3 is TGCGCCAGCAGCTCCGGGACAGGGCCATCCGAGCAGTACTTC.

V usage is TRBV13 and J usage is TRBJ2-3; D unclear. The V end was cut by 5 bases, the J end by 0 bases, with 6 bases between. The CDR3 spans 13 residues. Germline V gene data show CDR1 as PRHDT and CDR2 as FYEKMQ (reference sequence). The CDR3, as DNA: TGTGCCAGCAGCGCAGAAAGCACAGATACGCAGTATTTT. The encoded protein is CASSAESTDTQYF.

The CDR3 DNA reads as TGTGCCAGCACCCGAGCAAGGGGCTCCACTGAAGCTTTCTTT. Amino acid sequence: CASTRARGSTEAFF. This chain connects TRBV27 to TRBJ1-1, with D perhaps TRBD1 (5 bases). CDR3 size: 14 residues. V was trimmed by 7 bases and J by 4 bases, leaving 16 bases between them. Germline CDR1 MNHEY, CDR2 SMNVEV (reference sequence).